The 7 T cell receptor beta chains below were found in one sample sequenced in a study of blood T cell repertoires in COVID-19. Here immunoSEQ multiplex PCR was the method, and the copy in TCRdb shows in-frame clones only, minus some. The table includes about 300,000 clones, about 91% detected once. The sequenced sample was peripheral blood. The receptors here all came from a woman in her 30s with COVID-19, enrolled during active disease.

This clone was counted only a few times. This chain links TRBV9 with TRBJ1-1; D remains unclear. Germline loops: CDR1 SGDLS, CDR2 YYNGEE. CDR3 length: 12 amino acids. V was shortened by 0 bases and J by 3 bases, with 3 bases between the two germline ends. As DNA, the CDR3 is TGTGCCAGCAGCGTAGTAGACACTGAAGCTTTCTTT. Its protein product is CASSVVDTEAFF.

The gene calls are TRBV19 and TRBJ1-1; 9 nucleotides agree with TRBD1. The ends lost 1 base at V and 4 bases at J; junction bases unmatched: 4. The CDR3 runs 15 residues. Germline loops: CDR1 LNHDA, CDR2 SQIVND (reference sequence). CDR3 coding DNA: TGTGCCAGTAGTATAGGGACAGGGGTGCTCACTGAAGCTTTCTTT. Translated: CASSIGTGVLTEAFF.

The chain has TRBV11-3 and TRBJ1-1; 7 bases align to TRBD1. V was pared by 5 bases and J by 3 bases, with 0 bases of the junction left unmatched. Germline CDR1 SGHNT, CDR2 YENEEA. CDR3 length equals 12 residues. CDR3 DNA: TGTGCCAGCAGCCAGGGGGACACTGAAGCTTTCTTT. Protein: CASSQGDTEAFF.

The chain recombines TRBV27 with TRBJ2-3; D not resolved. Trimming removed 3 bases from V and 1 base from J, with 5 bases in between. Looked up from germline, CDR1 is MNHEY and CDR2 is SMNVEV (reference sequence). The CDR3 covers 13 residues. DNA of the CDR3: TGTGCCAGCAGTTTCCTAGGCACAGATACGCAGTATTTT. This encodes CASSFLGTDTQYF.

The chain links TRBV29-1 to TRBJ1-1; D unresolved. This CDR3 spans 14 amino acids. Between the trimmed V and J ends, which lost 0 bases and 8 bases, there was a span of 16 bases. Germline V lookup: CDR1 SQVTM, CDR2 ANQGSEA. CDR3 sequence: CSVEDEAVGSEAFF. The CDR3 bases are TGCAGCGTTGAAGATGAGGCCGTCGGGTCCGAAGCTTTCTTT.

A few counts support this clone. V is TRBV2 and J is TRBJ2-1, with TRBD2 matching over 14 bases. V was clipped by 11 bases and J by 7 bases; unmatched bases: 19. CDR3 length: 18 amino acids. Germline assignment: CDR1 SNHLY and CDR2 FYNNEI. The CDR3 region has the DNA TGTGCCGGACATCGACTCTCCGGACTAGCGGGGGGAGGGAATGAGCAGTTCTTC. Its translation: CAGHRLSGLAGGGNEQFF.

Here the CDR3 reads CASSLSRGRGYTF. The CDR3 DNA reads TGTGCCAGCAGTTTATCGCGGGGGCGCGGCTACACCTTC. The rearrangement uses TRBV27 and TRBJ1-2; D may be TRBD1 (6 bases). CDR3 length: 13 residues. The V end lost 0 bases, the J end lost 8 bases, and 10 bases lay between the germline ends. Germline V gene lookup returns CDR1 MNHEY and CDR2 SMNVEV (reference sequence).